The next 21 T cell receptor beta chains were all read from a single sample in a study of cytomegalovirus exposure and HLA in healthy donors. The protocol was immunoSEQ multiplex PCR, while the TCRdb copy is restricted to in-frame clones and leaves out a portion. This table holds fewer than 350,000 clones, 88% found once. The sequencing input was PBMCs. Every receptor here comes from a woman between 18 and 29 years old in good health and CMV-seronegative.

The V call is TRBV6-1, the J call TRBJ1-2; D gene ambiguous. The CDR3 is made up of 15 amino acids. Per the germline V gene, CDR1 is MNHNS and CDR2 is SASEGT. With 0 bases removed from V and 8 bases from J, the gap between germline ends came to 16 bases. In DNA form, the CDR3 reads TGTGCCAGCAGTGAAGCGCCGCCGCGTGGTTTGGGCTACACCTTC. Its translation is CASSEAPPRGLGYTF.

This clone came up once. The V gene is TRBV7-2, the J gene TRBJ2-2, with D perhaps matching TRBD2 (6 bases). V dropped 1 base and J dropped 6 bases, with 9 bases sitting between them. There are 14 residues in the CDR3. CDR1 is SGHTA and CDR2 is FQGNSA in the germline V gene. The CDR3 spells CASSLGPGAGELFF. CDR3 coding DNA: TGTGCCAGCAGCTTAGGGCCGGGAGCCGGGGAGCTGTTTTTT.

The gene calls are TRBV7-2 and TRBJ1-5; D remains ambiguous. This CDR3 region has 13 residues. Germline values: CDR1 SGHTA, CDR2 FQGNSA. Trimming left V 3 bases short and J 1 base short, with 4 bases between. CDR3 in amino acids: CASSFGSNQPQHF. The CDR3 coding sequence is TGTGCCAGCAGCTTCGGGAGCAATCAGCCCCAGCATTTT.

The V and J genes are TRBV6-5 and TRBJ2-7; TRBD2 matches 8 bases. With V trimmed by 7 bases and J by 0 bases, 5 bases remained unmatched. The CDR3 has 14 residues. The germline CDR1 and CDR2 sequences are MNHEY and SVGAGI. CDR3 sequence (DNA): TGTGCCAGCACTCCGGGGGGGTACTCCTACGAGCAGTACTTC. The encoded protein is CASTPGGYSYEQYF.

The V call is TRBV6-5, the J call TRBJ1-4; 9 bases match TRBD1. The ends lost 1 base at V and 8 bases at J; junction bases unmatched: 5. Germline CDR1 and CDR2: MNHEY and SVGAGI. The CDR3 spans 15 residues. CDR3 sequence: CASSYLGTGYEKLFF. In nucleotides, the CDR3 is TGTGCCAGCAGTTACTTAGGGACAGGGTACGAAAAACTGTTTTTT.

In DNA, the CDR3 is TGTGCCATCAGTGGGACAGGCTCAAGCTACACCTTC. Amino acid sequence: CAISGTGSSYTF. This chain connects TRBV10-3 to TRBJ1-2, with 7 bases identical to TRBD1. Looked up from germline, CDR1 is ENHRY and CDR2 is SYGVKD. The length of the CDR3 is 12 residues. V dropped 4 bases and J dropped 9; count of bases not matched to a gene: 5.

V is TRBV2 and J is TRBJ2-1; maybe TRBD2 (6 bases). The germline gives CDR1 SNHLY, CDR2 FYNNEI. The CDR3 totals 13 residues. The V gene lost 1 base and the J gene lost 9 bases, with 10 bases spanning the gap. CDR3 DNA: TGTGCCAGCAGTGAAGGGGGCGGGATTGAGCAGTTCTTC. Protein product: CASSEGGGIEQFF.

The chain carries TRBV4-1 and TRBJ1-3; a possible D gene is TRBD1 (6 bases). V lost 2 bases to trimming and J lost 2 bases, with 10 bases between them. Germline V gene data show CDR1 as MGHRA and CDR2 as YSYEKL. The CDR3 is 15 residues long. The CDR3 DNA reads as TGCGCCAGCAGCCAAAGAACAGGGACTGGAAACACCATATATTTT. It encodes CASSQRTGTGNTIYF.

The chain recombines TRBV5-1 with TRBJ2-5, with D uncertain. With 0 bases removed from V and 5 bases from J, the gap between germline ends came to 8 bases. Per germline, CDR1 SGHRS and CDR2 YFSETQ. The length of the CDR3 is 13 residues. CDR3 residues: CASSLDTSETQYF. CDR3 coding DNA: TGCGCCAGCAGCTTGGATACTTCGGAGACCCAGTACTTC.

This chain links TRBV28 with TRBJ1-2, with TRBD1 matching over 8 bases. V lost 0 bases and J lost 7; bases outside the gene matches: 7. The CDR3 covers 15 residues. In germline, CDR1 is MDHEN, CDR2 SYDVKM. CDR3 bases: TGTGCCAGCAGTTTATGGGCCACAGGGGGAGGTGGCTACACCTTC. Translation: CASSLWATGGGGYTF.

J is TRBJ2-7 and V is TRBV5-1; TRBD1 aligns across 9 bases. V lost 2 bases and J lost 0; bases outside the gene matches: 18. This CDR3 is built from 20 residues. CDR1 is SGHRS and CDR2 is YFSETQ in the germline V gene. Here the CDR3 reads CASSFFSPNRGRTPSYEQYF. DNA for the CDR3: TGCGCCAGCAGCTTCTTCTCCCCGAACAGGGGGCGAACCCCCTCCTACGAGCAGTACTTC.

The rearrangement uses TRBV6-5 and TRBJ2-1; 10 bases line up with TRBD2. The CDR3 is 15 residues long. The V and J ends lost 7 bases and 8 bases, in that order; junction bases with no gene match: 11. CDR1 MNHEY and CDR2 SVGAGI come from the germline V gene. The CDR3 region has the DNA TGTGCCAGCAAAACCCCAGCTAGCGGGAGCTATGAGCAGTTCTTC. The encoded protein is CASKTPASGSYEQFF.

The chain couples TRBV27 to TRBJ2-1; possible D gene TRBD1, 6 bases. Germline CDR1 and CDR2: MNHEY and SMNVEV (reference sequence). The CDR3 runs to 14 residues. With 5 bases removed from V and 3 bases from J, the gap between germline ends came to 11 bases. The DNA of the CDR3 is TGTGCCAGCAGTCCACGGGACAACTACAATGAGCAGTTCTTC. Protein: CASSPRDNYNEQFF.

This chain uses TRBV5-1 with TRBJ2-2, with no clear D. Looked up from germline, CDR1 is SGHRS and CDR2 is YFSETQ. The V and J ends lost 6 bases and 5 bases respectively, with 11 bases between them. The CDR3 is made up of 13 amino acids. Here the CDR3 reads CASIDSWTGELFF. The CDR3 DNA sequence: TGCGCCAGCATAGATAGTTGGACCGGGGAGCTGTTTTTT.

This clone appeared a single time. The chain is built from TRBV28 and TRBJ2-7, with D maybe TRBD2 (7 bases). The germline V gene has CDR1 MDHEN and CDR2 SYDVKM. V gave up 7 bases and J gave up 4 bases, with 14 bases separating them. The CDR3 spans 13 residues. The CDR3 nucleotides read TGTGCCAGCATCGCGGGGGCTGAGTACGAGCAGTACTTC. It yields the protein CASIAGAEYEQYF.

The J gene is TRBJ1-2, the V gene TRBV6-5, with 7 bases identical to TRBD1. The germline V gene has CDR1 MNHEY and CDR2 SVGAGI. This CDR3 is 15 amino acids long. The V gene end was trimmed by 6 bases and the J gene end by 0 bases; junction bases not matched to a gene: 7. The CDR3 DNA is TGTGCCAGCAGCCAGGACAGGCCCACTAACTATGGCTACACCTTC. It translates to CASSQDRPTNYGYTF.

Written as DNA, the CDR3 is TGTGCCAGTAGTATGTTCGGGGGAGCGCTCACAGATACGCAGTATTTT. Translation gives CASSMFGGALTDTQYF. The chain has TRBV19 and TRBJ2-3; the D gene is possibly TRBD2 (6 bases). Trimming shortened V by 3 bases and J by 2 bases, and 15 bases separated the two germline ends. The germline V gene has CDR1 LNHDA and CDR2 SQIVND (reference sequence). The CDR3 contains 16 residues.

The chain is built from TRBV11-2 and TRBJ2-7; TRBD2 agrees at 12 bases. CDR1 is SGHAT, CDR2 FQNNGV, per germline. The CDR3 runs 17 residues. Unmatched junction bases numbered 11, after V lost 2 bases and J lost 6 bases. CDR3 in amino acids: CASSLINRASGRGEQYF. The DNA for the CDR3 is TGTGCCAGCAGCTTAATAAACCGGGCTAGCGGGAGGGGCGAGCAGTACTTC.

Only one count was recorded for this clone. This sequence joins TRBV27 and TRBJ2-3; unclear D gene. Germline loops: CDR1 MNHEY, CDR2 SMNVEV (reference sequence). This CDR3 comprises 13 residues. V lost 4 bases and J lost 1, with 6 bases in between. The CDR3 is CASSSPRTDTQYF. CDR3 nucleotide sequence: TGTGCCAGCAGTTCCCCTCGCACAGATACGCAGTATTTT.

With respect to this clone: Other nucleotide sequences in the sample specify the same CDR3. The V gene is TRBV2, the J gene TRBJ2-7; D not resolved. This CDR3 has 11 amino acids. V lost 9 bases, J lost 3 bases, and 9 bases lay in between. Germline V gene data show CDR1 as SNHLY and CDR2 as FYNNEI. CDR3: CASTLFYEQYF. DNA for the CDR3: TGTGCCAGTACTCTTTTCTACGAGCAGTACTTC.

This clone has a handful of counts. V and J are TRBV13 and TRBJ1-2, with 8 bases matching TRBD1. J was trimmed by 0 bases and V by 0 bases; bases with no gene match: 3. The CDR3 is 16 residues long. CDR1 and CDR2 from the germline V gene are PRHDT and FYEKMQ (reference sequence). CDR3 in DNA: TGTGCCAGCAGCTTAGGCGGGACAGGCACTAACTATGGCTACACCTTC. Protein sequence: CASSLGGTGTNYGYTF.